The present T cell receptor beta chain was sequenced within a study of blood T cell repertoires in COVID-19. Looking at the study overall: Sites across the United States, Italy and Spain contributed samples from acute and convalescent COVID-19.

The trim removed 4 bases at V and 8 bases at J, leaving 14 bases unmatched. CDR3 length equals 17 residues. Germline CDR1 and CDR2: LGHDT and YNNKEL (reference sequence). Profiling relied on immunoSEQ multiplex PCR, and the TCRdb table lists in-frame clones only, not all of them. The sample records about 59,000 clones, less than 90% being singletons. The clonotype comes from a man older than 75 in a cohort sampled during active COVID-19. This chain links TRBV3-1 (or the pseudogene TRBV3-2) with TRBJ2-1; 10 positions agree with TRBD2. The material sequenced was peripheral blood. CDR3 in amino acids: CASSPQVSGGAGDEQFF. The CDR3 DNA reads TGTGCCAGCAGCCCCCAGGTCAGCGGGGGGGCCGGGGATGAGCAGTTCTTC.